This T cell receptor beta chain was sequenced for a study of neoadjuvant anti-PD-1 for oral cavity cancer. The overall study: Most patients had three to four biweekly doses of 3 mg/kg nivolumab before resection.

Clones were sequenced by immunoSEQ multiplex PCR, and TCRdb holds only the in-frame ones, with some missing. Of 75,000 or so clones listed, roughly 80% were seen once; the top ten hold 2.5% to 3.5%. The study's findings and limits: With a few patients per group, TCR findings need larger cohorts.

Patients had HPV-negative, locally advanced oral cavity squamous cell carcinoma. PBMCs were not maintained or expanded in culture before analysis. Remarks on this clone: The antigen is undetermined.

Trimming at V came to 8 bases and at J to 2 bases, leaving 8 bases not matched to a gene. The germline V gene encodes CDR1 GTSNPN and CDR2 SVGIG (reference sequence). The CDR3 consists of 14 residues. The TCR comes from a person between 40 and 79 years old with oral cavity squamous cell carcinoma. The specimen was PBMCs, collected before nivolumab (anti-PD-1) treatment. The chain employs TRBV30 and TRBJ2-5, with TRBD2 matching 10 bases. The CDR3 loop is CAHSGTSVQETQYF. The CDR3 region has the DNA TGTGCCCATTCGGGGACTAGCGTTCAAGAGACCCAGTACTTC.